The subject of this entry is one TCR beta chain. Its antigen is unknown. Treatment indicated: AdE1-LMPpoly-expanded autologous EBV-specific T-cell therapy followed by anti-PD-1 nivolumab. Produced via immunoSEQ multiplex PCR; TCRdb's table is partial and in-frame only. The table has 20,000 to 25,000 clones, approximately 80% seen once. V was pared by 3 bases and J by 9 bases, with 12 bases between. The CDR3 totals 14 residues. Germline-derived CDR1 and CDR2 are LGHNA and YNFKEQ. The data derive from a study of EBV T-cell therapy then PD-1 blockade in nasopharyngeal carcinoma. This TCR came from a man aged 40-49 years with nasopharyngeal carcinoma. The chain combines TRBV4-2 with TRBJ1-6, with D perhaps matching TRBD1 (5 bases). Sequencing used CD8+ T cells from blood, obtained at day -245 from a patient whose treatment included autologous EBV-specific T cells and nivolumab. The CDR3 nucleotides read TGTGCCAGCAGCCAGCGGTCGGGGGGTTCACCCCTCCACTTT. Translating gives CASSQRSGGSPLHF.